This T cell receptor (beta chain) was retrieved from a study of T cell responses to AZD1222 COVID-19 vaccine. Study-wide points: Spike as a whole was targeted by vaccine-associated CD4 TCRs, dominant at 160-218 and 743-854. The study identified only 6 or 7 AZD1222 recipients as seropositive at baseline. Females outnumbered males among donors, who were mostly white British; clonal diversity was possibly underestimated. Only after the peak T cell response were repertoires sampled.

Of note for this clone: Antigen unknown.

J was trimmed by 3 bases and V by 0 bases; bases with no gene match: 5. CDR1 is GTSNPN, CDR2 SVGIG, per germline (reference sequence). The CDR3 contains 16 residues. Here immunoSEQ multiplex PCR was the method, and the copy in TCRdb shows in-frame clones only, minus some. The repertoire has 200,000 to 250,000 clones, 85% to 95% of them found once; the top ten carry 0.95% to 1.1%. V is TRBV30 and J is TRBJ2-2; TRBD1 aligns across 9 bases. The clonotype was recovered from an adult in good health. Source: peripheral blood, taken on day 0 of MenACWY control vaccination. CDR3 region: CAWSVRTGGHTGELFF. CDR3 DNA: TGTGCCTGGAGTGTACGCACAGGGGGCCACACCGGGGAGCTGTTTTTT.